The next 23 T cell receptor beta chains were all read from a single sample in a study of T cell responses to AZD1222 COVID-19 vaccine. Some clones are missing from TCRdb's copy, which holds only in-frame ones; the method was immunoSEQ multiplex PCR. The sample contains about 120,000 clones, around 91% of which appear only once. The sequencing used peripheral blood, collected on day 0 of AZD1222 vaccination. Receptor source: an adult in good health.

The DNA for the CDR3 is TGTGCCACCAGTGTATCGCCTAGTTCGGATACGCAGTATTTT. Its protein is CATSVSPSSDTQYF. V is TRBV24-1 and J is TRBJ2-3; D remains ambiguous. Germline-derived CDR1 and CDR2 are KGHDR and SFDVKD. V was clipped by 5 bases and J by 6 bases, with 14 bases between them. CDR3 length: 14 amino acids.

This rearrangement joins TRBV27 to TRBJ2-7; tentatively, D is TRBD2 (6 bases). Trimming pared 3 bases from V and 0 bases from J, leaving 15 bases between. This CDR3 has 16 residues. Per the germline V gene, CDR1 is MNHEY and CDR2 is SMNVEV (reference sequence). CDR3 bases: TGTGCCAGCAGTTTGGATGGGGAGGTGAGCTCCTACGAGCAGTACTTC. It codes for CASSLDGEVSSYEQYF.

The rearrangement uses TRBV19 and TRBJ1-1; TRBD1 matches at 7 bases. CDR1 is LNHDA, CDR2 SQIVND, per germline (reference sequence). The CDR3 has 13 amino acids. V lost 5 bases, J lost 5 bases, and 5 bases stayed unmatched. CDR3 amino acids: CASSWGQMTEAFF. DNA for the CDR3: TGTGCCAGTAGTTGGGGACAGATGACTGAAGCTTTCTTT.

J is TRBJ2-3 and V is TRBV3-1 (or the pseudogene TRBV3-2), with D perhaps matching TRBD1 (6 bases). V lost 4 bases, J lost 5 bases, and 16 bases lay in between. Germline V gene lookup returns CDR1 LGHDT and CDR2 YNNKEL (reference sequence). CDR3 length equals 15 residues. The CDR3 DNA sequence: TGTGCCAGCAGCCCCACTAGTCCAGGGGTAGATACGCAGTATTTT. Translating gives CASSPTSPGVDTQYF.

The rearrangement joins TRBV5-1 to TRBJ1-1; D is unclear. The V and J ends lost 3 bases and 4 bases respectively, with 10 bases between them. Per the germline V gene, CDR1 is SGHRS and CDR2 is YFSETQ. The CDR3 loop spans 13 amino acids. This CDR3 reads CASSYEGTTEAFF. The CDR3 nucleotides read TGCGCCAGCAGCTACGAAGGAACCACTGAAGCTTTCTTT. The whole variable domain, remainder taken from reference TRBV5-1 and TRBJ1-1, is KAGVTQTPRYLIKTRGQQVTLSCSPISGHRSVSWYQQTPGQGLQFLFEYFSETQRNKGNFPGRFSGRQFSNSRSEMNVSTLELGDSALYLCASSYEGTTEAFFGQGTRLTVV.

V is TRBV6-2 or TRBV6-3 and J is TRBJ2-1; D call uncertain. The CDR3 sequence is 15 residues long. CDR1 is MNHEY and CDR2 is SVGEGT in the germline V gene. V was pared by 2 bases and J by 0 bases, with 8 bases between. CDR3 bases: TGTGCCAGCAGTTACCGGGTCTCCTCCTACAATGAGCAGTTCTTC. It specifies CASSYRVSSYNEQFF.

The chain is built from TRBV2 and TRBJ1-4; D remains ambiguous. Trimming left V 8 bases short and J 5 bases short, with 15 bases between. CDR3 length: 14 amino acids. CDR1 and CDR2 from the germline V gene are SNHLY and FYNNEI. CDR3 nucleotide sequence: TGTGCCAGCGTCGTCGGGCACCCCAATGAAAAACTGTTTTTT. The encoded protein is CASVVGHPNEKLFF.

V and J are TRBV5-6 and TRBJ2-1, with unresolved D. The V end lost 3 bases, the J end lost 8 bases, and 21 bases lay between the germline ends. This CDR3 is built from 16 residues. CDR1 is SGHDT, CDR2 YYEEEE, per germline. The CDR3 nucleotides are TGTGCCAGCAGCTCGAGCCCGTCAAGGAATATTGATGAGCAGTTCTTC. Translation: CASSSSPSRNIDEQFF.

This chain connects TRBV7-6 to TRBJ1-1; 9 nucleotides line up with TRBD1. This CDR3 spans 14 amino acids. Trimming removed 0 bases from V and 5 bases from J; junction bases left unmatched: 1. The germline V gene has CDR1 SGHVS and CDR2 FNYEAQ. In DNA, the CDR3 is TGTGCCAGCAGCTTAGCGGACAGGGGAACTGAAGCTTTCTTT. Protein product: CASSLADRGTEAFF.

The V and J genes are TRBV2 and TRBJ1-3; D may be TRBD1 (5 bases). This CDR3 is built from 17 residues. Trimming removed 2 bases at V and 0 bases at J, with 14 bases between. The germline V gene has CDR1 SNHLY and CDR2 FYNNEI. This CDR3 is CASSELRAGRSGNTIYF. The CDR3 DNA follows: TGTGCCAGCAGTGAACTTAGGGCAGGGCGCTCTGGAAACACCATATATTTT.

The chain carries TRBV19 and TRBJ2-7, with D perhaps given as TRBD1 or TRBD2 (6 bases each). V was trimmed by 8 bases and J by 7 bases, leaving 21 bases between them. This CDR3 has 14 residues. Germline CDR1 LNHDA, CDR2 SQIVND (reference sequence). This CDR3 reads CASASAQGTREQYF. In DNA form, the CDR3 reads TGTGCCAGTGCCTCGGCGCAGGGGACTCGAGAGCAGTACTTC.

This clone showed up just once. V usage is TRBV27 and J usage is TRBJ2-5; the D gene is possibly TRBD2 (5 bases). V lost 5 bases and J 5 bases, leaving 18 bases between the germline ends. The germline V gene has CDR1 MNHEY and CDR2 SMNVEV (reference sequence). CDR3 length equals 15 residues. The chain's CDR3 is CASSAYPSTYETQYF. For the CDR3, the DNA is TGTGCCAGCAGTGCCTACCCTAGCACCTACGAGACCCAGTACTTC.

This rearrangement joins TRBV5-4 to TRBJ1-2, with TRBD1 matching 8 bases. The V and J ends lost 3 bases and 5 bases, in that order; junction bases with no gene match: 9. This CDR3 is 15 amino acids long. Per the germline V gene, CDR1 is SGHNT and CDR2 is YYREEE (reference sequence). The CDR3 protein is CASSSAGQGGYGYTF. The CDR3 DNA follows: TGTGCCAGCAGCTCTGCAGGACAGGGAGGGTATGGCTACACCTTC.

V and J are TRBV3-1 (or the pseudogene TRBV3-2) and TRBJ1-2; the D is unclear. The CDR3 length is 15 residues. Trimming pared 0 bases from V and 5 bases from J, leaving 13 bases between. Germline CDR1 and CDR2: LGHDT and YNNKEL (reference sequence). The CDR3 region has the DNA TGTGCCAGCAGCCAAGATCACGCACCTCTGTATGGCTACACCTTC. Encoded protein: CASSQDHAPLYGYTF.

The gene calls are TRBV28 and TRBJ1-1, with D uncertain. The V and J ends lost 11 bases and 1 base respectively, with 17 bases between them. This CDR3 comprises 14 residues. In germline, CDR1 is MDHEN, CDR2 SYDVKM. Here the CDR3 reads CAGTSWGENTEAFF. For the CDR3, the DNA is TGTGCCGGAACTAGTTGGGGAGAGAACACTGAAGCTTTCTTT.

This clone was seen once. The rearrangement uses TRBV28 and TRBJ2-6; the match to TRBD1 covers 8 bases. This CDR3 contains 16 residues. In germline, CDR1 is MDHEN, CDR2 SYDVKM. The junction had 9 bases not matched to a gene; V was cut back by 5 bases and J by 6 bases. CDR3 DNA sequence: TGTGCCAGCAGTCTCTCCGGGACAGGATTGGCCAACGTCCTGACTTTC. Translating it yields CASSLSGTGLANVLTF. The full variable domain, in which reference TRBV28 and TRBJ2-6 provide the parts outside the CDR3, is DVKVTQSSRYLVKRTGEKVFLECVQDMDHENMFWYRQDPGLGLRLIYFSYDVKMKEKGDIPEGYSVSREKKERFSLILESASTNQTSMYLCASSLSGTGLANVLTFGAGSRLTVL.

The chain is built from TRBV2 and TRBJ2-7; weak D call: TRBD1 (6 bases). Deletions cut 2 bases from V and 2 bases from J, with 10 bases between. The CDR3 runs 14 residues. CDR1 and CDR2 (germline): SNHLY, FYNNEI. The CDR3 sequence: CASSEQGPTYEQYF. The CDR3 bases are TGTGCCAGCAGTGAACAGGGGCCCACCTACGAGCAGTACTTC.

The chain recombines TRBV29-1 with TRBJ2-7; TRBD1 might be the D (6 bases). This CDR3 region has 15 residues. Trimming pared 3 bases from V and 4 bases from J, leaving 19 bases between. Germline V gene sequence: CDR1 SQVTM, CDR2 ANQGSEA. CDR3 amino acids: CSVDLGQRQGYEQYF. In DNA form, the CDR3 reads TGCAGCGTTGACCTTGGACAGCGTCAGGGTTACGAGCAGTACTTC.

The V and J genes are TRBV19 and TRBJ1-2; 7 positions match TRBD1. The CDR3 extends over 16 amino acids. After removal of 5 bases from V and 0 bases from J, the junction contained 9 bases not matched to a gene. The germline CDR1 and CDR2 sequences are LNHDA and SQIVND (reference sequence). DNA of the CDR3: TGTGCCAGTAGTCCGACAGGGTCTGGCTCTAACTATGGCTACACCTTC. It specifies CASSPTGSGSNYGYTF.

The chain links TRBV27 to TRBJ2-2; D is unclear. Germline V CDR1 and CDR2: MNHEY, SMNVEV (reference sequence). The CDR3 spans 16 residues. The V gene lost 7 bases and the J gene lost 0 bases, with 15 bases spanning the gap. In DNA form, the CDR3 reads TGTGCCAGCAACAATAAGGGCTATGCGAACACCGGGGAGCTGTTTTTT. Its translation: CASNNKGYANTGELFF.

The rearrangement links TRBV28 to TRBJ2-3; D might be TRBD1 (5 bases). CDR1 is MDHEN and CDR2 is SYDVKM in the germline V gene. The CDR3 contains 16 residues. V shed 9 bases and J shed 0 bases, with 19 bases lying between them. The CDR3 here is CASLPYRGPSTDTQYF. The CDR3 nucleotides read TGTGCCAGTTTACCCTATAGGGGTCCCAGCACAGATACGCAGTATTTT.

J is TRBJ1-2 and V is TRBV5-4; 9 bases are shared with TRBD1. Germline lookup yields CDR1 SGHNT and CDR2 YYREEE (reference sequence). This CDR3 is 13 amino acids long. V gave up 3 bases and J gave up 4 bases; unmatched junction bases: 1. The DNA of the CDR3 is TGTGCCAGCAGCTCGACAGGGGGCTATGGCTACACCTTC. Translated, it gives CASSSTGGYGYTF.

The V and J genes are TRBV5-6 and TRBJ2-3, with D hard to call. The CDR3 loop spans 12 amino acids. Germline values: CDR1 SGHDT, CDR2 YYEEEE. Trimming took 0 bases from V and 4 from J, leaving 3 bases between them. The CDR3 is CASSLAPDTQYF. The CDR3 DNA sequence: TGTGCCAGCAGCTTGGCGCCAGATACGCAGTATTTT.